These T cell receptor beta chains were read from a single sample in a study of shared clonotypes between healthy human individuals. Sequencing was performed with immunoSEQ multiplex PCR; in TCRdb, only in-frame clones are kept and a portion is missing. This table holds 2 million to 2.5 million clones, approximately 96% found once. Sequenced: naive CD4+ T cells sorted from blood. These receptors were collected from a man younger than 35 in good health. Both conserved end residues are part of each CDR3. D genes are given only for firm matches. Size is stated for part of the rows, as once, few or many counts, or as a class when the clone is expanded.

clone_size d_call j_call v_call cdr3_nt cdr3_aa
. . TRBJ2-3 TRBV2 TGTGCCAGCAGTGAAATACAGGGACGTACCACAGATACGCAGTATTTT CASSEIQGRTTDTQYF
once TRBD2 TRBJ2-5 TRBV7-2 TGTGCCAGCAGGTGGACTAGCGGGACGCAAGAGACCCAGTACTTC CASRWTSGTQETQYF
. . TRBJ2-7 TRBV5-4 TGTGCCAGCAGCGCCGGAGGGGCTAGCGACTATTACGAGCAGTACTTC CASSAGGASDYYEQYF
. TRBD2 TRBJ2-5 TRBV30 TGTGCCTGGATCCCAGGGACTAGCGGGTCAACTGCCCAGTACTTC CAWIPGTSGSTAQYF
. . TRBJ1-4 TRBV27 TGTGCCAGCAGTGCCCGGGTGGGGGGGAGATCGACTAATGAAAAACTGTTTTTT CASSARVGGRSTNEKLFF
. . TRBJ2-5 TRBV5-4 TGTGCCAGCAGCGCGGGGGGGGACAGGGTTGAGACCCAGTACTTC CASSAGGDRVETQYF
few TRBD1 TRBJ1-1 TRBV29-1 TGCAGCGTTGAAGACAGGGGGCCTAGTGGTGCAGCTTTCTTT CSVEDRGPSGAAFF
. TRBD2 TRBJ2-2 TRBV15 TGTGCCACCAGTTACATAGCGGGGGCGAACACCGGGGAGCTGTTTTTT CATSYIAGANTGELFF
. TRBD2 TRBJ2-1 TRBV11-2 TGTGCCAGCAGCTTAGCAGCGGGAGGGCCCACTGAGCAGTTCTTC CASSLAAGGPTEQFF
. . TRBJ1-1 TRBV6-5 TGTGCCAGCAGACCCCACCCCTCCAGAGAAGCTTTCTTT CASRPHPSREAFF
. . TRBJ2-2 TRBV5-4 TGTGCCAGCAGCCCCGGGGACTCCACGGGGACCGGGGAGCTGTTTTTT CASSPGDSTGTGELFF
. . TRBJ2-2 TRBV27 TGTGCCAGCAGTTTATCCGTTCCAGGGTTAACCGGGGAGCTGTTTTTT CASSLSVPGLTGELFF
. . TRBJ2-5 TRBV9 TGTGCCAGCAGCGCCAGCCCCGAGGGGAGTTTAAGTACCCAGTACTTC CASSASPEGSLSTQYF
. . TRBJ1-6 TRBV30 TGTGCCGGGGGGCCTTCACCCCTCCACTTT CAGGPSPLHF
. . TRBJ1-5 TRBV28 TGTGCCAGCAGTTCGGGGGGGGCGGGAAATCAGCCCCAGCATTTT CASSSGGAGNQPQHF
. TRBD2 TRBJ2-5 TRBV4-1 TGCGCCAGCAGCCAAGATCTTCCAGCGGGGTGGGAGACCCAGTACTTC CASSQDLPAGWETQYF
few . TRBJ1-6 TRBV7-9 TGTGCCAGCAGCTCGGGGGCGCCCATCAATTCACCCCTCCACTTT CASSSGAPINSPLHF
. . TRBJ1-1 TRBV5-4 TGTGCCAGCAGCTTAAGCTTTGCGTACACTGAAGCTTTCTTT CASSLSFAYTEAFF
. . TRBJ2-3 TRBV5-1 TGCGCCAGCAGCTTTACGTATACGCAGTATTTT CASSFTYTQYF
. TRBD1 TRBJ1-6 TRBV6-4 TGTGCCAGTTCTCCCGGACAGGCTAATTCACCCCTCCACTTT CASSPGQANSPLHF
. . TRBJ1-5 TRBV25-1 TGTGCCAGCAGTGCCCTAGGAGGAGGCAATCAGCCCCAGCATTTT CASSALGGGNQPQHF
. TRBD1 TRBJ1-2 TRBV6-5 TGTGCCAGCAGTCGACAGGGGGTTTCTGGCTACACCTTC CASSRQGVSGYTF
. TRBD2 TRBJ2-5 TRBV10-3 TGTGCCACCGCCCGGATTAGACTAGCGGTAGGAGGAGAGACCCAGTACTTC CATARIRLAVGGETQYF
. . TRBJ2-3 TRBV9 TGTGCCAGCAGCGTAGCGTCCCTGTATGATACGCAGTATTTT CASSVASLYDTQYF
. TRBD1 TRBJ1-2 TRBV2 TGTGCCAGCTTTAAACAGGGGGCCTATGGCTACACCTTC CASFKQGAYGYTF
. . TRBJ2-7 TRBV7-9 TGTGCCAGCAGCCGTTCCGTGGCCGAGCAGTACTTC CASSRSVAEQYF
. . TRBJ2-7 TRBV7-8 TGTGCCAGCAGTTCCCCCCACGAGCAGTACTTC CASSSPHEQYF
once TRBD1 TRBJ2-2 TRBV9 TGTGCCAGCAGCGTGCTCTACGGGACAGGGAACACCGGGGAGCTGTTTTTT CASSVLYGTGNTGELFF
. . TRBJ1-5 TRBV12-5 TGTGCTAGTGGTTTGGAGGGGTATAGCAATCAGCCCCAGCATTTT CASGLEGYSNQPQHF
. TRBD1 TRBJ2-1 TRBV10-3 TGTGCCATCAGTGTTGACAGGGGGAAGGGAAGGAACAATGAGCAGTTCTTC CAISVDRGKGRNNEQFF
. TRBD1 TRBJ1-5 TRBV27 TGTGCCAGCAGTCCTCTCGACAGGGGGCTAAACCAGCCCCAGCATTTT CASSPLDRGLNQPQHF
. . TRBJ2-3 TRBV6-6 TGTGCCAGCACCAAGACCTTATCGACTAGCACAGATACGCAGTATTTT CASTKTLSTSTDTQYF
. TRBD2 TRBJ2-3 TRBV2 TGTGCCAGCAGTGGGCGGGGGGGAGGAGCTAGCACAGATACGCAGTATTTT CASSGRGGGASTDTQYF
. . TRBJ2-5 TRBV30 TGTGCCTGGGCAGGGGAAGAGACCCAGTACTTC CAWAGEETQYF
. . TRBJ2-2 TRBV7-9 TGTGCCAGCAGCTTACTCATAAACACCGGGGAGCTGTTTTTT CASSLLINTGELFF
. . TRBJ1-1 TRBV6-1 TGTGCCAGCAGTGAAGGCAGGGGCACCACTGAAGCTTTCTTT CASSEGRGTTEAFF
. TRBD1 TRBJ1-6 TRBV30 TGTGCCTGGAGTCGACAGGGTGCAGTCCTCCACTTT CAWSRQGAVLHF
. . TRBJ2-3 TRBV7-9 TGTGCCAGCAGCTTGGGGGCTAGCACAGATACGCAGTATTTT CASSLGASTDTQYF
. . TRBJ1-5 TRBV5-6 TGTGCCAGCAGCTTGAGGGGTTGGGGAAGCAATCAGCCCCAGCATTTT CASSLRGWGSNQPQHF
. TRBD1 TRBJ2-2 TRBV28 TGTGCCAGCAGCAATACCCAGGGGGCCTCCACCGGGGAGCTGTTTTTT CASSNTQGASTGELFF
. TRBD2 TRBJ2-7 TRBV5-1 TGCGCCAGCAGCTTGGAAAATCTAGCGGGCACCTACGAGCAGTACTTC CASSLENLAGTYEQYF
once TRBD2 TRBJ2-5 TRBV6-1 TGTGCCATCCAGCTAGCGGGGGCGACCCAAGAGACCCAGTACTTC CAIQLAGATQETQYF
. TRBD2 TRBJ2-7 TRBV19 TGTGCCAGCCGGACTAGCGGGAGTGGGCAGCAGCAGTACTTC CASRTSGSGQQQYF
. . TRBJ1-4 TRBV2 TGTGCCAGCAGTCTTAGGACAGCCCTCTATGAAAAACTGTTTTTT CASSLRTALYEKLFF
. TRBD1 TRBJ1-4 TRBV27 TGTGCCAGCAGTTTATCAGGGACAGGAGAAAAACTGTTTTTT CASSLSGTGEKLFF
. . TRBJ1-4 TRBV28 TGTGCCAGCAGTTTCCAGGGAACTAATGAAAAACTGTTTTTT CASSFQGTNEKLFF
. TRBD2 TRBJ2-1 TRBV11-3 TGTGCCAGCAGCTTACGACTAGCTAATGAGCAGTTCTTC CASSLRLANEQFF
. . TRBJ1-3 TRBV2 TGTGCCAGCAGTGGTGCGGCCTCTGGAAACACCATATATTTT CASSGAASGNTIYF